This note documents a single T cell receptor beta chain sequence. The data belong to a study of monozygotic twins with inflammatory bowel disease. Whole-blood total RNA was extracted without T cell sorting. Investigators made cDNA in eight separate reactions per sample. Added by template switching were UMIs that each held a 6-nucleotide sample barcode. TCRdb reanalyzed the 5' RACE reads, giving one entry per CDR3 protein sequence and no DNA. The table counts roughly 300,000 distinct CDR3 sequences; 5% to 6% lies in the top ten. CDR3 size: 15 residues. Germline loops: CDR1 KGHSH, CDR2 LQKENI. The TCR originated in a human donor with ulcerative colitis or Crohn's disease, or a healthy co-twin of an affected twin (not recorded which). The J gene is TRBJ1-5, the V gene TRBV18; TCRdb returns TRBD1, unconfirmable since there is no DNA. Sequenced input: blood. CDR3: CASSPRTGNNQPQHF.